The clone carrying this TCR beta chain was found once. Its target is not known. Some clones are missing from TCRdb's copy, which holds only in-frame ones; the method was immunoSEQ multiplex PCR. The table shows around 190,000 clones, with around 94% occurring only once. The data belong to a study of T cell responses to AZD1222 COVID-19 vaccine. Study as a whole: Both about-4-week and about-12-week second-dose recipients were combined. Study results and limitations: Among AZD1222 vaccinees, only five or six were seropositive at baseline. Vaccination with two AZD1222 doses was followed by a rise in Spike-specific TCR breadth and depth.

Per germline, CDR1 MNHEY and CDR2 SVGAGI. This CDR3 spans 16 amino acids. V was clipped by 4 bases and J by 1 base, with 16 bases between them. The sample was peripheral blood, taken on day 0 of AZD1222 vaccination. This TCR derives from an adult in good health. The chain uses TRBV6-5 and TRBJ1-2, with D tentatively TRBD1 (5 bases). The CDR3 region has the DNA TGTGCCAGCAGTTTGGGGGTAGGGACCTTTAACTATGGCTACACCTTC. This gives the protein CASSLGVGTFNYGYTF.